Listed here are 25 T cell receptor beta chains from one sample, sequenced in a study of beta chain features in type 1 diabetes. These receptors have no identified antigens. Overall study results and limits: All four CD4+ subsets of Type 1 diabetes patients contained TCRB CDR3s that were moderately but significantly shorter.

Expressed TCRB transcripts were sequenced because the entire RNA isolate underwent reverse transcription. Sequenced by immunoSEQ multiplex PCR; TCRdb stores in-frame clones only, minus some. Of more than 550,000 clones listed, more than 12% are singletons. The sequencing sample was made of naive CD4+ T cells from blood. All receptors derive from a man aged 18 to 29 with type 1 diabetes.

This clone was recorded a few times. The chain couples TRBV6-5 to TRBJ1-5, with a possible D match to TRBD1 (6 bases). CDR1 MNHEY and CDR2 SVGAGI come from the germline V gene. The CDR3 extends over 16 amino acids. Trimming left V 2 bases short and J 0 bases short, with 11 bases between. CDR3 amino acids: CASSYRQDSSNQPQHF. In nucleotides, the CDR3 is TGTGCCAGCAGTTACCGACAGGATTCTAGCAATCAGCCCCAGCATTTT.

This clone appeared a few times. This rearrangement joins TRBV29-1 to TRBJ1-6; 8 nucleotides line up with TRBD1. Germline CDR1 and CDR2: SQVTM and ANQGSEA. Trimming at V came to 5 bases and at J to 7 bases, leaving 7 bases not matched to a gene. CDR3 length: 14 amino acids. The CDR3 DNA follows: TGCAGCGTTCGGACAGGGTGGGGAAATTCACCCCTCCACTTT. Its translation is CSVRTGWGNSPLHF.

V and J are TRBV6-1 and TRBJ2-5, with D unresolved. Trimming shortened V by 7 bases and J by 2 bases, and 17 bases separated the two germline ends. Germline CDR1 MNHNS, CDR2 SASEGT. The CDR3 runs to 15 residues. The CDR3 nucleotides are TGTGCCAGCATCGATAGACACGGTATACAAGAGACCCAGTACTTC. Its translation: CASIDRHGIQETQYF.

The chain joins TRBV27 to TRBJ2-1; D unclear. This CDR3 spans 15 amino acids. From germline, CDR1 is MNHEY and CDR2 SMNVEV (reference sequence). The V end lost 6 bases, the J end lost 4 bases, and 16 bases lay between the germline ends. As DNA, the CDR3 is TGTGCCAGCAGCCAAAATAGCTGGTTATACAATGAGCAGTTCTTC. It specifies CASSQNSWLYNEQFF.

The CDR3 spells CSVGAASGNTIYF. As DNA, the CDR3 is TGCAGCGTTGGGGCAGCCTCTGGAAACACCATATATTTT. The chain uses TRBV29-1 and TRBJ1-3; D not certain. The germline V gene has CDR1 SQVTM and CDR2 ANQGSEA. This CDR3 spans 13 amino acids. V shed 4 bases and J shed 0 bases, with 7 bases lying between them. The full variable domain, its missing parts supplied by reference TRBV29-1 and TRBJ1-3, is SAVISQKPSRDICQRGTSLTIQCQVDSQVTMMFWYRQQPGQSLTLIATANQGSEATYESGFVIDKFPISRPNLTFSTLTVSNMSPEDSSIYLCSVGAASGNTIYFGEGSWLTVV.

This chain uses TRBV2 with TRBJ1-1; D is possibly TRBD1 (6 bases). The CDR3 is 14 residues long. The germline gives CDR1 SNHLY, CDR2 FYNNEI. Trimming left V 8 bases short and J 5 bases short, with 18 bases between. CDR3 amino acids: CASSRTEDGTEAFF. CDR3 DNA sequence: TGTGCCAGCTCCCGGACAGAGGATGGGACTGAAGCTTTCTTT. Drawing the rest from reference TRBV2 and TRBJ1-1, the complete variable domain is EPEVTQTPSHQVTQMGQEVILRCVPISNHLYFYWYRQILGQKVEFLVSFYNNEISEKSEIFDDQFSVERPDGSNFTLKIRSTKLEDSAMYFCASSRTEDGTEAFFGQGTRLTVV.

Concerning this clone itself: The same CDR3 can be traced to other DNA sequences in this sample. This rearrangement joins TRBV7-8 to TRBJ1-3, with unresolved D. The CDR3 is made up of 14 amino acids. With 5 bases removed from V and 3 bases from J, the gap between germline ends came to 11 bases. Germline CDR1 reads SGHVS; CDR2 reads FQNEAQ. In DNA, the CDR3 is TGTGCCAGCAGCCTCGGACGGGTTGGAAACACCATATATTTT. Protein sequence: CASSLGRVGNTIYF.

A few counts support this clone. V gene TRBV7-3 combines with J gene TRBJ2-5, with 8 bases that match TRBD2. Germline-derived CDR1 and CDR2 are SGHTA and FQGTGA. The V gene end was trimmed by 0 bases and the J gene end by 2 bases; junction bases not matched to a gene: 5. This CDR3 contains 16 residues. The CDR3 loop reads CASSLTAGGHQETQYF. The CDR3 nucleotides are TGTGCCAGCAGCTTAACCGCGGGGGGCCATCAAGAGACCCAGTACTTC.

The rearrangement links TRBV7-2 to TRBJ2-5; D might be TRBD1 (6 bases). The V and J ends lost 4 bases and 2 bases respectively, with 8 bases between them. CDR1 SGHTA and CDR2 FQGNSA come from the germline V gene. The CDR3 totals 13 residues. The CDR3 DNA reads TGTGCCAGCAGCTCAGGGGCACAAGAGACCCAGTACTTC. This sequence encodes CASSSGAQETQYF.

The CDR3 region is CASSPPGQGSSGELFF. As DNA, the CDR3 is TGTGCCAGCAGCCCTCCGGGACAGGGGTCATCCGGGGAGCTGTTTTTT. This sequence joins TRBV4-2 and TRBJ2-2, with 10 bases matching TRBD1. This CDR3 is 16 amino acids long. CDR1 is LGHNA, CDR2 YNFKEQ, per germline. J gave up 6 bases and V 4 bases, and 8 bases lay outside the gene matches.

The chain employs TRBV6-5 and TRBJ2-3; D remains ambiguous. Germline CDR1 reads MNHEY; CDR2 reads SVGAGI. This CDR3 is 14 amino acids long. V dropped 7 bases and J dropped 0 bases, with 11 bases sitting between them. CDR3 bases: TGTGCCAGCAAGATCTTAACTAGCACAGATACGCAGTATTTT. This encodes CASKILTSTDTQYF.

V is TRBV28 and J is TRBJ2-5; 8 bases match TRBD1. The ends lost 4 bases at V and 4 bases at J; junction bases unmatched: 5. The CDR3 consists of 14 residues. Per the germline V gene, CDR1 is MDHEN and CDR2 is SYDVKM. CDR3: CASSWAGGRETQYF. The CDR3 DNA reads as TGTGCCAGCAGTTGGGCAGGGGGCAGAGAGACCCAGTACTTC.

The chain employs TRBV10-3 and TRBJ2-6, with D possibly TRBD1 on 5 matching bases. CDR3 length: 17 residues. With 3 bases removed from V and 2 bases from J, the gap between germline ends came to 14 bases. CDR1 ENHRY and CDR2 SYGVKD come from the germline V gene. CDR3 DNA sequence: TGTGCCATCAGTGAAAAGGGGATCCAACCTGGGGCCAACGTCCTGACTTTC. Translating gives CAISEKGIQPGANVLTF.

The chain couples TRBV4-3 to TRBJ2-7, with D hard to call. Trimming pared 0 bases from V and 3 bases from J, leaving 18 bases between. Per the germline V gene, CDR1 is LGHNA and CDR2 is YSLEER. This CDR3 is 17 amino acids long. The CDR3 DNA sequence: TGCGCCAGCAGCCAAGATCAGTCTTATTCTGAATTCTACGAGCAGTACTTC. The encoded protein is CASSQDQSYSEFYEQYF.

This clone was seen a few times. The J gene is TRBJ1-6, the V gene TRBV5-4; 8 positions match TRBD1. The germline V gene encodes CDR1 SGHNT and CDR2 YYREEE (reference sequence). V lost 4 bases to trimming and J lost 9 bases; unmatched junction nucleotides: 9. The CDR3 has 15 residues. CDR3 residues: CASSRGQGETSPLHF. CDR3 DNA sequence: TGTGCCAGCAGCCGTGGACAGGGCGAGACTTCACCCCTCCACTTT.

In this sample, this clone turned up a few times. The CDR3 spells CASSVDAAGTYNEQFF. CDR3 DNA: TGTGCCAGCAGCGTAGATGCAGCGGGGACCTACAATGAGCAGTTCTTC. V gene TRBV9 combines with J gene TRBJ2-1; 7 nucleotides match TRBD2. Germline V CDR1 and CDR2: SGDLS, YYNGEE. Trimming took 0 bases from V and 2 from J; bases not matched to a gene: 5. CDR3 size: 16 residues.

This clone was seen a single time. Here the CDR3 DNA reads TGTGCCAGCAGTGAGTTAGCGGGAGTTGGAGAGACCCAGTACTTC. The encoded protein is CASSELAGVGETQYF. This rearrangement joins TRBV2 to TRBJ2-5, with 9 positions matching TRBD2. The CDR3 has 15 amino acids. Germline CDR1 and CDR2: SNHLY and FYNNEI. The V gene end was trimmed by 3 bases and the J gene end by 4 bases; junction bases not matched to a gene: 6.

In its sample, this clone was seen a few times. CDR3 sequence: CASSLALARDGELFF. CDR3 coding DNA: TGCGCCAGCAGCTTGGCACTAGCGAGAGACGGGGAGCTGTTTTTT. The rearrangement joins TRBV5-1 to TRBJ2-2; 7 nucleotides line up with TRBD2. Germline V lookup: CDR1 SGHRS, CDR2 YFSETQ. J gave up 7 bases and V 0 bases, and 6 bases lay outside the gene matches. This CDR3 contains 15 residues.

Here the CDR3 DNA reads TGTGCCTGGACACAGGGGGCCTCTGGAAACACCATATATTTT. Translation gives CAWTQGASGNTIYF. V and J are TRBV30 and TRBJ1-3; 9 bases line up with TRBD1. Trimming at V came to 4 bases and at J to 0 bases, leaving 1 base not matched to a gene. The V gene's germline CDR1 is GTSNPN and CDR2 SVGIG (reference sequence). The CDR3 spans 14 residues.

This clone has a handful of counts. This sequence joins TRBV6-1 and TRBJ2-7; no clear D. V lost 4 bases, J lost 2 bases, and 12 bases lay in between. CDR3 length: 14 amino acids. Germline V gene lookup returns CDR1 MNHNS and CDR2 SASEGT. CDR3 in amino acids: CASSGRQQTYEQYF. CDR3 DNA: TGTGCCAGCAGTGGACGGCAGCAGACCTACGAGCAGTACTTC.

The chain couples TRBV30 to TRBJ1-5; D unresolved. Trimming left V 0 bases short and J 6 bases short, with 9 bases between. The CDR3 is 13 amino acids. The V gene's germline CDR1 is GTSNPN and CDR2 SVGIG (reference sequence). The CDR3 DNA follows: TGTGCCTGGAGTGTACCTAGGGCTCAGCCCCAGCATTTT. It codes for CAWSVPRAQPQHF.

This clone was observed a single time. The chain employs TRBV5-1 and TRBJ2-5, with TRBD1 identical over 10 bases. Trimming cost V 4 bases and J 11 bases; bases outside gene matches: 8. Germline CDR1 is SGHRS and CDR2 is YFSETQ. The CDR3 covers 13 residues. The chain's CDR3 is CASSRDRGNEQYF. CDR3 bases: TGCGCCAGCAGCCGGGACAGGGGTAATGAGCAGTACTTC.

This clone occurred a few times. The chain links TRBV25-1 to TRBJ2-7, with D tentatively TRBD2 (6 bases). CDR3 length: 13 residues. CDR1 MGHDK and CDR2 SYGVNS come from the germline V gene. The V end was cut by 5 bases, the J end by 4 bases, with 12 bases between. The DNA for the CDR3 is TGTGCCAGCAGTTCCAGCGGGTTATACGAGCAGTACTTC. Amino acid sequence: CASSSSGLYEQYF.

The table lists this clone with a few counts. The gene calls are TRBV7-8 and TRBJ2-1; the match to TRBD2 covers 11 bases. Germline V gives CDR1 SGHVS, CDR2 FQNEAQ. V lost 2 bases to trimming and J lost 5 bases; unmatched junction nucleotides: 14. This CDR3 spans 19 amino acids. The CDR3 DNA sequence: TGTGCCAGCAGCTTAAGCTGGTTCCCTAGCGGGGGGCCACACAATGAGCAGTTCTTC. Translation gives CASSLSWFPSGGPHNEQFF.

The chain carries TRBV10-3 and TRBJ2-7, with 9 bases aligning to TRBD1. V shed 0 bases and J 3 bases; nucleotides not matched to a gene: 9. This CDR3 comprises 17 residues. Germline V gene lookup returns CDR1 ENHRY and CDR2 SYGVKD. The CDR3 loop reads CAISESGGQGQFYEQYF. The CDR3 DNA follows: TGTGCCATCAGTGAGTCGGGTGGACAGGGGCAATTCTACGAGCAGTACTTC.